Below, 29 T cell receptor beta chains from the same sample are listed, as sequenced in a study of T cells after yellow fever vaccination. One entry per CDR3 protein results from TCRdb running MiXCR on the 5' RACE reads. The sample has 35,000 to 55,000 distinct CDR3 sequences, roughly 6.4% seen once. Here the sequenced sample was CD8+ T cells not binding an NS4B(214-222) dextramer, sorted from PBMCs, taken 45 days after the yellow fever booster vaccination. These receptors all stem from a man younger than 45 who received the YFV17D yellow fever vaccine.

In its sample, this clonotype was seen many times. The rearrangement links TRBV12-3 or TRBV12-4 to TRBJ2-7, with 9 bases identical to TRBD1. This CDR3 spans 15 amino acids. The V and J ends lost 1 base and 3 bases, in that order; junction bases with no gene match: 4. Here the CDR3 DNA reads TGTGCCAGCAGTTTAGAACAGGGGGCTATCTACGAGCAGTACTTC. It translates to CASSLEQGAIYEQYF.

This sequence joins TRBV7-2 and TRBJ2-7; 13 nucleotides align to TRBD2. The CDR3 spans 16 residues. Trimming at V came to 5 bases and at J to 6 bases, leaving 10 bases not matched to a gene. Looked up from germline, CDR1 is SGHTA and CDR2 is FQGNSA. CDR3 DNA sequence: TGTGCCAGCAGCACTATACTAGCGGGAGGGCCGGGCGAGCAGTACTTC. The encoded protein is CASSTILAGGPGEQYF.

The chain is built from TRBV5-1 and TRBJ2-7; 7 positions match TRBD1. Germline CDR1 is SGHRS and CDR2 is YFSETQ. V gave up 0 bases and J gave up 3 bases; unmatched junction bases: 6. This CDR3 spans 15 amino acids. The chain's CDR3 is CASSLEGAVYYEQYF. CDR3 in DNA: TGCGCCAGCAGCTTGGAGGGGGCAGTGTACTACGAGCAGTACTTC.

The chain is built from TRBV15 and TRBJ1-5, with D hard to call. This CDR3 contains 8 residues. The germline V gene encodes CDR1 LNHNV and CDR2 YYDKDF (reference sequence). The CDR3 here is CSNQPQHF. The CDR3 DNA follows: TGTAGCAATCAGCCCCAGCATTTT.

This clonotype has at least ten counts. This sequence joins TRBV7-2 and TRBJ2-2; 14 positions agree with TRBD2. The junction had 7 bases not matched to a gene; V was cut back by 5 bases and J by 5 bases. Looked up from germline, CDR1 is SGHTA and CDR2 is FQGNSA. The CDR3 has 17 residues. CDR3 amino acids: CASSQPGLAGETGELFF. The CDR3 DNA reads TGTGCCAGCAGCCAACCGGGACTAGCGGGAGAGACCGGGGAGCTGTTTTTT.

This clonotype has ten or more counts. The V gene is TRBV25-1, the J gene TRBJ2-1; possible D gene TRBD2, 6 bases. The CDR3 consists of 12 residues. The germline gives CDR1 MGHDK, CDR2 SYGVNS. The V end lost 3 bases, the J end lost 8 bases, and 8 bases lay between the germline ends. This chain's CDR3 is CASSDGGDEQFF. The CDR3 DNA follows: TGTGCCAGCAGTGACGGCGGGGATGAGCAGTTCTTC. The variable domain in full, completed from reference TRBV25-1 and TRBJ2-1, reads EADIYQTPRYLVIGTGKKITLECSQTMGHDKMYWYQQDPGMELHLIHYSYGVNSTEKGDLSSESTVSRIRTEHFPLTLESARPSHTSQYLCASSDGGDEQFFGPGTRLTVL.

This clonotype was observed many times. This sequence joins TRBV9 and TRBJ2-1; TRBD2 might be the D (6 bases). V gave up 4 bases and J gave up 7 bases, with 12 bases separating them. CDR1 is SGDLS, CDR2 YYNGEE, per germline. This CDR3 has 13 amino acids. CDR3 amino acids: CASSPPRENEQFF. The CDR3 DNA is TGTGCCAGCAGCCCCCCCCGGGAGAATGAGCAGTTCTTC.

The table lists this clonotype with many counts. The V and J genes are TRBV4-3 and TRBJ2-7; 7 bases are a match to TRBD1. The CDR3 consists of 13 residues. V was pared by 2 bases and J by 6 bases, with 4 bases of the junction left unmatched. The germline gives CDR1 LGHNA, CDR2 YSLEER. The CDR3 sequence is CASSQHDRAEQYF. CDR3 coding DNA: TGCGCCAGCAGCCAACACGACAGGGCCGAGCAGTACTTC.

This sequence joins TRBV27 and TRBJ1-5, with TRBD1 matching 7 bases. Germline values: CDR1 MNHEY, CDR2 SMNVEV (reference sequence). The length of the CDR3 is 14 residues. Losses at the gene ends were 5 bases for V and 6 bases for J; bases not matched to a gene: 7. The CDR3 spells CASSPGGSVQPQHF. In nucleotides, the CDR3 is TGTGCCAGCAGTCCAGGGGGAAGTGTTCAGCCCCAGCATTTT.

This clonotype was seen repeatedly, ten times or more. This rearrangement joins TRBV18 to TRBJ2-5, with TRBD2 matching 9 bases. Germline-derived CDR1 and CDR2 are KGHSH and LQKENI. The CDR3 loop spans 16 amino acids. V was clipped by 3 bases and J by 2 bases; unmatched bases: 7. The CDR3 DNA is TGTGCCAGCTCACCTTACGGACTAGCGCCACAAGAGACCCAGTACTTC. It translates to CASSPYGLAPQETQYF.

The table lists this clonotype with many counts. The rearrangement joins TRBV7-2 to TRBJ2-2; 8 bases fit TRBD2. Germline loops: CDR1 SGHTA, CDR2 FQGNSA. J lost 4 bases, V lost 5 bases, and 12 bases had no gene match. This CDR3 has 17 amino acids. The CDR3 loop reads CASSKTERGFFTGELFF. CDR3 coding DNA: TGTGCCAGCAGCAAGACCGAGCGGGGGTTCTTCACCGGGGAGCTGTTTTTT.

This clonotype was detected ten times or more. The chain links TRBV10-3 to TRBJ2-5, with 10 bases that match TRBD2. The germline CDR1 and CDR2 sequences are ENHRY and SYGVKD. V lost 3 bases and J lost 2; bases outside the gene matches: 12. The CDR3 is 18 residues long. CDR3 nucleotides: TGTGCCATCAGTGATAGGGCAACTAGCGGGATGATACAAGAGACCCAGTACTTC. It yields the protein CAISDRATSGMIQETQYF.

This clonotype was seen ten or more times. The V call is TRBV25-1, the J call TRBJ1-5; D may be TRBD1 (5 bases). The V and J ends lost 8 bases and 3 bases respectively, with 11 bases between them. In germline, CDR1 is MGHDK, CDR2 SYGVNS. This CDR3 has 13 amino acids. The CDR3 reads CASGDGYNQPQHF. The DNA for the CDR3 is TGTGCCAGCGGGGACGGATACAATCAGCCCCAGCATTTT.

This clonotype occurred many times. The CDR3 sequence: CASSRVEEETQYF. The CDR3, as DNA: TGTGCCAGCAGCCGCGTAGAGGAGGAGACCCAGTACTTC. This chain links TRBV7-9 with TRBJ2-5; no firm D call. Germline V lookup: CDR1 SEHNR, CDR2 FQNEAQ (reference sequence). Deletions cut 5 bases from V and 5 bases from J, with 12 bases between. The CDR3 is 13 residues long.

This clonotype was picked up many times. CDR3 residues: CSVSMRGTQYF. For the CDR3, the DNA is TGCAGCGTCAGCATGCGGGGTACGCAGTATTTT. The chain is built from TRBV29-1 and TRBJ2-3; the D gene is possibly TRBD2 (6 bases). Per germline, CDR1 SQVTM and CDR2 ANQGSEA. The V end was cut by 6 bases, the J end by 8 bases, with 12 bases between. The CDR3 loop spans 11 amino acids.

This clonotype was seen repeatedly, ten times or more. The CDR3 spells CASSQTGGMYNEQFF. The CDR3 region has the DNA TGTGCCAGCAGCCAAACGGGAGGAATGTACAATGAGCAGTTCTTC. The rearrangement links TRBV3-1 to TRBJ2-1; TRBD2 matches at 7 bases. Germline-derived CDR1 and CDR2 are LGHDT and YNNKEL (reference sequence). The CDR3 totals 15 residues. V lost 2 bases and J lost 4; bases outside the gene matches: 5.

This clonotype occurred many times. The V and J genes are TRBV7-2 and TRBJ2-7; D remains ambiguous. The CDR3 contains 15 residues. V lost 3 bases, J lost 1 base, and 13 bases lay in between. Germline CDR1 SGHTA, CDR2 FQGNSA. The CDR3 spells CASSLEGYSSYEQYF. CDR3 in DNA: TGTGCCAGCAGCTTGGAAGGGTATAGTTCCTACGAGCAGTACTTC.

This clonotype appeared many times. The chain recombines TRBV20-1 with TRBJ2-7; 8 nucleotides match TRBD2. The CDR3 contains 14 residues. CDR1 is DFQATT, CDR2 SNEGSKA, per germline (reference sequence). V shed 7 bases, J shed 0 bases, and the junction held 8 bases outside the gene matches. The CDR3: CSVKPGTSSYEQYF. DNA of the CDR3: TGCAGTGTTAAACCCGGGACTAGCTCCTACGAGCAGTACTTC.

This clonotype was counted between two and nine times. The J gene is TRBJ2-5, the V gene TRBV27; 8 bases match TRBD1. The germline CDR1 and CDR2 sequences are MNHEY and SMNVEV (reference sequence). This CDR3 is built from 13 residues. Germline trimming cut 3 bases from V and 4 bases from J; bases unmatched to any gene: 1. CDR3 region: CASSFDRGETQYF. In DNA form, the CDR3 reads TGTGCCAGCAGTTTCGACAGGGGAGAGACCCAGTACTTC.

With regard to this clonotype: It may be a read error: a sequence one base away is much more abundant. V gene TRBV18 combines with J gene TRBJ1-5, with 11 bases matching TRBD1. The CDR3 covers 16 residues. CDR1 KGHSH and CDR2 LQKENI come from the germline V gene. The CDR3 DNA is TGTGTCAGCTCACAGGACAGGGGGCTTAACAATCAGCCCCAGCATTTT. Translating gives CVSSQDRGLNNQPQHF.

There are many counts of this clonotype. The chain has TRBV5-1 and TRBJ2-7, with a tentative D call TRBD2 (5 bases). The CDR3 is 15 amino acids. Germline assignment: CDR1 SGHRS and CDR2 YFSETQ. V dropped 4 bases and J dropped 6 bases, with 20 bases sitting between them. The CDR3 DNA is TGCGCCAGCAGCCGAACCCCGGGATCCCGTTTCGAGCAGTACTTC. Translation gives CASSRTPGSRFEQYF.

The table lists this clonotype with many counts. The chain recombines TRBV9 with TRBJ2-2; the D gene is possibly TRBD1 (5 bases). Germline lookup yields CDR1 SGDLS and CDR2 YYNGEE. Trimming took 5 bases from V and 9 from J, leaving 14 bases between them. The CDR3 is 13 amino acids. The CDR3 is CASSGARARELFF. As DNA, the CDR3 is TGTGCCAGCAGTGGGGCACGAGCCAGGGAGCTGTTTTTT.

As concerns this clonotype: At one end the junction does not follow the germline gene, possibly because of a read error. The chain couples TRBV7-3 to TRBJ2-2; unclear D gene. Germline lookup yields CDR1 SGHTA and CDR2 FQGTGA. The CDR3 length is 13 residues. DNA of the CDR3: TGTGCCAGCAGCCGAGAGAACACCTGGGAGCTGTTTTTT. Its protein product is CASSRENTWELFF. Full variable domain (rest looked up from reference TRBV7-3 and TRBJ2-2): GAGVSQTPSNKVTEKGKYVELRCDPISGHTALYWYRQSLGQGPEFLIYFQGTGAADDSGLPNDRFFAVRPEGSVSTLKIQRTERGDSAVYLCASSRENTWELFFGEGSRLTVL.

This clonotype was picked up many times. The CDR3 nucleotides are TGCAGTGCTAGGGGACTAGCGTTCACAGATACGCAGTATTTT. It is translated as CSARGLAFTDTQYF. This sequence joins TRBV20-1 and TRBJ2-3, with 10 bases aligning to TRBD2. The CDR3 runs to 14 residues. Germline CDR1 DFQATT, CDR2 SNEGSKA (reference sequence). V shed 3 bases and J 2 bases; nucleotides not matched to a gene: 2.

This clonotype was counted many times. The chain links TRBV12-3 or TRBV12-4 to TRBJ2-5; D possibly corresponds to TRBD2 (6 bases). CDR3 length equals 13 residues. V lost 3 bases to trimming and J lost 2 bases, with 7 bases between them. In DNA form, the CDR3 reads TGTGCCAGCAGTTTTGCGGGGCAAGAGACCCAGTACTTC. Residues: CASSFAGQETQYF.

This clonotype was seen more than once but under ten times. V is TRBV11-2 and J is TRBJ2-1, with no clear D. CDR1 is SGHAT, CDR2 FQNNGV, per germline. The V end lost 2 bases, the J end lost 4 bases, and 3 bases lay between the germline ends. CDR3 length: 12 residues. The CDR3 bases are TGTGCCAGCAGCTTAAAGTACAATGAGCAGTTCTTC. Amino acid sequence: CASSLKYNEQFF.

The rearrangement links TRBV7-9 to TRBJ1-6; 10 nucleotides agree with TRBD1. Trimming cost V 5 bases and J 9 bases; bases outside gene matches: 7. The CDR3 covers 15 residues. Germline loops: CDR1 SEHNR, CDR2 FQNEAQ (reference sequence). The CDR3 nucleotides are TGTGCCAGCAGCATACCGGGACAGGGGAGTTCACCCCTCCACTTT. Translation: CASSIPGQGSSPLHF.

This clonotype was observed many times. The chain couples TRBV5-1 to TRBJ2-7; D is unclear. Germline loops: CDR1 SGHRS, CDR2 YFSETQ. The CDR3 is 11 residues long. Trimming stripped 2 bases from V and 3 bases from J, with 3 bases between. In DNA, the CDR3 is TGCGCCAGCAGCTTAAACTACGAGCAGTACTTC. The encoded protein is CASSLNYEQYF.

This clonotype was seen a handful of times. The CDR3 protein is CASSQTSGRAETQYF. As DNA, the CDR3 is TGCGCCAGCAGCCAAACTAGCGGGAGGGCGGAGACCCAGTACTTC. This rearrangement joins TRBV4-1 to TRBJ2-5, with 13 bases lining up with TRBD2. The germline gives CDR1 MGHRA, CDR2 YSYEKL. V lost 2 bases and J lost 5; bases outside the gene matches: 2. This CDR3 is 15 amino acids long.